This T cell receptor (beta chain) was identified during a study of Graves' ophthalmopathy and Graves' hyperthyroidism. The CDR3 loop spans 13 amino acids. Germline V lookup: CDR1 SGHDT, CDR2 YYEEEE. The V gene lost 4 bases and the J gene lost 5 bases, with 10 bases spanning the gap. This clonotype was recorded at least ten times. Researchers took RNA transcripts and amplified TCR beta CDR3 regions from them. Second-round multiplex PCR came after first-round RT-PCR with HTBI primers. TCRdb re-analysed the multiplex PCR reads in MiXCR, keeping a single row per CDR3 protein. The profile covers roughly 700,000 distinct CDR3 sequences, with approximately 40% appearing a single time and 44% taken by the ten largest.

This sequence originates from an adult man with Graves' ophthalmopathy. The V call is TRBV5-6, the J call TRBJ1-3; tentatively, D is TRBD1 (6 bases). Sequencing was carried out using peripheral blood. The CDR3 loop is CASSEGHRNTIYF. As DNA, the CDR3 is TGTGCCAGCAGCGAGGGACACAGAAACACCATATATTTT.